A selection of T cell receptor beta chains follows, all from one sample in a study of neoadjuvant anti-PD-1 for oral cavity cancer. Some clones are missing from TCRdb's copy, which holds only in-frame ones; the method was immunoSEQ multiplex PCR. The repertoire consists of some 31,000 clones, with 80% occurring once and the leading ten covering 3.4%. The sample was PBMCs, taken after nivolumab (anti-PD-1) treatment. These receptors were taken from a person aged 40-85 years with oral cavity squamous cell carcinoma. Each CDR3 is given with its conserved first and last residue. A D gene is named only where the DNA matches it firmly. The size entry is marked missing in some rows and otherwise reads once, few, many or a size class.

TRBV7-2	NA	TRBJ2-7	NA	TGTGCCAGCAGCCCCAACTCCTACGAGCAGTACTTC	CASSPNSYEQYF
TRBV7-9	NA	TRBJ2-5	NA	TGTGCCAGCAGTATTAGCGGACTACAAGAGACCCAGTACTTC	CASSISGLQETQYF
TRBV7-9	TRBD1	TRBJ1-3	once	TGTGCCAGCACCAACCCCGGGACAGCACCGGGAAACACCATATATTTT	CASTNPGTAPGNTIYF
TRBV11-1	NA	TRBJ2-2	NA	TGTGCCAGCAGCTTAGTCGGAAACACCGGGGAGCTGTTTTTT	CASSLVGNTGELFF
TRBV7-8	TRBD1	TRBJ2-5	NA	TGTGCCAGCAGCTTCCGACAGGGAGTAGAGACCCAGTACTTC	CASSFRQGVETQYF
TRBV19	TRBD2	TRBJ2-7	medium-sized	TGTGCCAGTAGTCAGACTAGCTCAATCTTGGACGAGCAGTACTTC	CASSQTSSILDEQYF
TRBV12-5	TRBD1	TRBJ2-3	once	TGTGCTAGTGGTTTGCCAGGGGGCTCGGCGCGTACAGATACGCAGTATTTT	CASGLPGGSARTDTQYF
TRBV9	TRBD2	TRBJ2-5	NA	TGTGCCAGCAGCGTAGGGGCTAGCGGGGGGGTAGAGACCCAGTACTTC	CASSVGASGGVETQYF
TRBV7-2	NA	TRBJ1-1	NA	TGTGCCAGCAGCTTAATCGTGTCAGGGTCGGACACTGAAGCTTTCTTT	CASSLIVSGSDTEAFF
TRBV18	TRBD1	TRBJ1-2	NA	TGTGCCAGCTCACCACGCATGGGGGGACAGGGCTACACCTTC	CASSPRMGGQGYTF
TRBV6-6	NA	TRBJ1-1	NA	TGTGCCAGCAGTTTATCGGTTTCTACTGAAGCTTTCTTT	CASSLSVSTEAFF
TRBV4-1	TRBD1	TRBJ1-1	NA	TGCGCCAGCAGCCAAGGGACAGGGGAAGGAGCTTTCTTT	CASSQGTGEGAFF
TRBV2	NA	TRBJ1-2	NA	TGTGCCAGCAGTGAAGGGATGGTTTTCTCGAGAGGCTACACCTTC	CASSEGMVFSRGYTF
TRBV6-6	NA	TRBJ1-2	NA	TGTGCCAGCAGTTACTCTGGACAGCCGGAGTATGGCTACACCTTC	CASSYSGQPEYGYTF
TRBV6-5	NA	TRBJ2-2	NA	TGTGCCGTTGGGGGCACCGGGGAGCTGTTTTTT	CAVGGTGELFF
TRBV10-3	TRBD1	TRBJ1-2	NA	TGTGCCATTCTCAGGGGGCAGGAGGGCTATGGCTACACCTTC	CAILRGQEGYGYTF
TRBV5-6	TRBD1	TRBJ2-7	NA	TGTGCCAGCAGCTCCCGGGACAGGGTAGGTGACGAGCAGTACTTC	CASSSRDRVGDEQYF
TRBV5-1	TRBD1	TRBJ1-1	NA	TGCGCCAGCTTCGAAGGGGGCGGGAACACTGAAGCTTTCTTT	CASFEGGGNTEAFF
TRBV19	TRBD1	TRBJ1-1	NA	TGTGCCAGTAGTCAACAGGGGGCCACTGAAGCTTTCTTT	CASSQQGATEAFF
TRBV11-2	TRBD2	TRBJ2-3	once	TGTGCCAGCAGCCCGGGGGTAGCGGGGCCCTCAGATACGCAGTATTTT	CASSPGVAGPSDTQYF
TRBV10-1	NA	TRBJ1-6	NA	TGCGCCAGCAGTGACCAGGGCGATTCACCCCTCCACTTT	CASSDQGDSPLHF
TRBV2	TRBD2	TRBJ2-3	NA	TGTGCCAGCAGTGAAAATAGTCTAGCGGGGGGGGCGTTGTATTTT	CASSENSLAGGALYF
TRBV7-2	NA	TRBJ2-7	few	TGTGCCAGCAGCTTCTTCGCATCCTACGAGCAGTACTTC	CASSFFASYEQYF
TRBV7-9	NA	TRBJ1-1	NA	TGTGCCAGCAGCCCCATGAACACTGAAGCTTTCTTT	CASSPMNTEAFF
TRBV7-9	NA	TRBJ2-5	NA	TGTGCCAGCAGCTCCAGGAGGGGAAGCCAAGAGACCCAGTACTTC	CASSSRRGSQETQYF